The rows below give T cell receptor beta chains drawn from one sample of a study of beta chain features in type 1 diabetes. Clones were sequenced by immunoSEQ multiplex PCR, and TCRdb holds only the in-frame ones, with some missing. This repertoire shows 110,000 to 150,000 clones, 9.2% found once; its top ten account for approximately 0.68%. Sequenced: central memory CD4+ T cells from blood. These TCRs come from a man younger than 30 in good health. Both conserved end residues are part of each CDR3. The order of the fields is CDR3 DNA, CDR3 protein, clone size, V gene, D gene, J gene. A D gene is named only where the DNA matches it firmly. Size tells how often a clone was seen (once, few, many) or the class of an expanded clone, and some rows leave it out.

CDR3 DNA: TGTGCCAGTAAACGGGACAAAGCTAACTATGGCTACACCTTC
CDR3 protein: CASKRDKANYGYTF
clone size: NA
V gene: TRBV19
D gene: NA
J gene: TRBJ1-2

CDR3 DNA: TGTGCCAGCAGCGCATGGGAGGCCTACGAGCAGTACTTC
CDR3 protein: CASSAWEAYEQYF
clone size: few
V gene: TRBV7-9
D gene: NA
J gene: TRBJ2-7

CDR3 DNA: TGTGCCAGCAGCAGGGGACAGTCAGAGACCCAGTACTTC
CDR3 protein: CASSRGQSETQYF
clone size: NA
V gene: TRBV7-2
D gene: TRBD1
J gene: TRBJ2-5

CDR3 DNA: TGCGCCAGCAGCCAGGACAGGGGTGTGACCCAGCATTTT
CDR3 protein: CASSQDRGVTQHF
clone size: NA
V gene: TRBV4-3
D gene: TRBD1
J gene: TRBJ1-5

CDR3 DNA: TGCGCCAGCAGCTTCAGAGGAGATCACTACGAGCAGTACTTC
CDR3 protein: CASSFRGDHYEQYF
clone size: NA
V gene: TRBV5-1
D gene: NA
J gene: TRBJ2-7

CDR3 DNA: TGCGCCAGCAACCAAGAGCTTGGGAGCTCCTACGAGCAGTACTTC
CDR3 protein: CASNQELGSSYEQYF
clone size: NA
V gene: TRBV4-3
D gene: NA
J gene: TRBJ2-7

CDR3 DNA: TGTGCCAGCAGCGATGGGTCAGGGTTTGTAGAGACCCAGTACTTC
CDR3 protein: CASSDGSGFVETQYF
clone size: few
V gene: TRBV9
D gene: NA
J gene: TRBJ2-5

CDR3 DNA: TGTGCCAGCAGCCTACAGGGGAACACTGAAGCTTTCTTT
CDR3 protein: CASSLQGNTEAFF
clone size: few
V gene: TRBV7-9
D gene: NA
J gene: TRBJ1-1

CDR3 DNA: TGTGCTAGGAACGGCGGGGGAGAAAATGAGCAGTTCTTC
CDR3 protein: CARNGGGENEQFF
clone size: NA
V gene: TRBV30
D gene: TRBD2
J gene: TRBJ2-1

CDR3 DNA: TGTGCCAGCAGCCCCCAGGGGGCCAAAAACATTCAGTACTTC
CDR3 protein: CASSPQGAKNIQYF
clone size: NA
V gene: TRBV5-6
D gene: NA
J gene: TRBJ2-4

CDR3 DNA: TGTGCCAGCCCGTTAGACAATGAGCAGTTCTTC
CDR3 protein: CASPLDNEQFF
clone size: NA
V gene: TRBV6-1
D gene: NA
J gene: TRBJ2-1

CDR3 DNA: TGTGCCAGCTCATTCCAAGGAGGCTATGAGGCGGGTAGCAATCAGCCCCAGCATTTT
CDR3 protein: CASSFQGGYEAGSNQPQHF
clone size: few
V gene: TRBV18
D gene: NA
J gene: TRBJ1-5

CDR3 DNA: TGTGCCAGCAGCCAAGATATGCGAGGGACGCAGTATTTT
CDR3 protein: CASSQDMRGTQYF
clone size: many
V gene: TRBV4-2
D gene: NA
J gene: TRBJ2-3

CDR3 DNA: TGTGCCAGCAGCAGGGGGACAGGGGGATATGGCTACACCTTC
CDR3 protein: CASSRGTGGYGYTF
clone size: NA
V gene: TRBV21-1
D gene: NA
J gene: TRBJ1-2

CDR3 DNA: TGTGCCAGCAGCGCGGAGACAGGGGCGCTCAATGAGCAGTTCTTC
CDR3 protein: CASSAETGALNEQFF
clone size: few
V gene: TRBV9
D gene: TRBD1
J gene: TRBJ2-1

CDR3 DNA: TGCAGCGTTGAAGATCGGGGGAGCTATGGCTACACCTTC
CDR3 protein: CSVEDRGSYGYTF
clone size: many
V gene: TRBV29-1
D gene: NA
J gene: TRBJ1-2

CDR3 DNA: TGTGCCAGCAGCTCGTACTTGGACGAGCAGTACTTC
CDR3 protein: CASSSYLDEQYF
clone size: NA
V gene: TRBV7-2
D gene: NA
J gene: TRBJ2-7

CDR3 DNA: TGTGCCAGCAGCTTAGTAGCAGACAGCGCCCACCTCTATGGCTACACCTTC
CDR3 protein: CASSLVADSAHLYGYTF
clone size: NA
V gene: TRBV7-8
D gene: NA
J gene: TRBJ1-2

CDR3 DNA: TGTGCCAGCATCCCGGGACAGACCTACGAGCAGTACTTC
CDR3 protein: CASIPGQTYEQYF
clone size: few
V gene: TRBV7-8
D gene: TRBD1
J gene: TRBJ2-7

CDR3 DNA: TGTGCCAGCAGCCAGGGTAGCAATCAGCCCCAGCATTTT
CDR3 protein: CASSQGSNQPQHF
clone size: few
V gene: TRBV28
D gene: NA
J gene: TRBJ1-5

CDR3 DNA: TGTGCCAGCAGTCCGCGGGACGGAGGTGCCTACGAGCAGTACTTC
CDR3 protein: CASSPRDGGAYEQYF
clone size: NA
V gene: TRBV27
D gene: NA
J gene: TRBJ2-7

CDR3 DNA: TGCAGCGTTGGGGGGACAGGATACCAACGCTCTGGGGCCAACGTCCTGACTTTC
CDR3 protein: CSVGGTGYQRSGANVLTF
clone size: NA
V gene: TRBV29-1
D gene: TRBD1
J gene: TRBJ2-6

CDR3 DNA: TGCAGCGACGAAAGGGGGGGGCATGGCTACACCTTC
CDR3 protein: CSDERGGHGYTF
clone size: NA
V gene: TRBV29-1
D gene: NA
J gene: TRBJ1-2

CDR3 DNA: TGTGCCAGCAGCTTTGGCTACAAAGTTCTAGCCTTC
CDR3 protein: CASSFGYKVLAF
clone size: few
V gene: TRBV7-2
D gene: NA
J gene: TRBJ1-2

CDR3 DNA: TGTGCCAGCAGCTTGGGTGTCGAGATTAACTATGGCTACACCTTC
CDR3 protein: CASSLGVEINYGYTF
clone size: few
V gene: TRBV5-4
D gene: NA
J gene: TRBJ1-2

CDR3 DNA: TGTGCCATCAGTGCCCGGGAGGGACAGCTTAATTCACCCCTCCACTTT
CDR3 protein: CAISAREGQLNSPLHF
clone size: NA
V gene: TRBV10-3
D gene: TRBD1
J gene: TRBJ1-6

CDR3 DNA: TGTGCCAGTAGTATCGGGCTAGCGGGGGCGTCCTACAATGAGCAGTTCTTC
CDR3 protein: CASSIGLAGASYNEQFF
clone size: NA
V gene: TRBV19
D gene: TRBD2
J gene: TRBJ2-1

CDR3 DNA: TGTGCCAGCAGTTTGGAACAGAGAGTAAATTCACCCCTCCACTTT
CDR3 protein: CASSLEQRVNSPLHF
clone size: NA
V gene: TRBV6-5
D gene: NA
J gene: TRBJ1-6

CDR3 DNA: TGCGCCAGCAGCTTGAGCACAGGGGGCGAAGATACGCAGTATTTT
CDR3 protein: CASSLSTGGEDTQYF
clone size: NA
V gene: TRBV5-1
D gene: TRBD1
J gene: TRBJ2-3

CDR3 DNA: TGTGCCAGCAGCTTACGGACAGGGGTCAAGAACGAGCAGTACTTC
CDR3 protein: CASSLRTGVKNEQYF
clone size: few
V gene: TRBV7-8
D gene: TRBD1
J gene: TRBJ2-7

CDR3 DNA: TGTGCCAGCAGCTCCTTCGGACACCCATTATCTGGAAACACCATATATTTT
CDR3 protein: CASSSFGHPLSGNTIYF
clone size: NA
V gene: TRBV11-2
D gene: NA
J gene: TRBJ1-3

CDR3 DNA: TGTGCCAGCAGCGTAGTCGGCGAAGGGGGCCGTGAGCAGTACTTC
CDR3 protein: CASSVVGEGGREQYF
clone size: NA
V gene: TRBV9
D gene: TRBD1
J gene: TRBJ2-7

CDR3 DNA: TGTGCCAGCAGCGTTCGACTAGCGGGGCGCACAGATACGCAGTATTTT
CDR3 protein: CASSVRLAGRTDTQYF
clone size: few
V gene: TRBV9
D gene: TRBD2
J gene: TRBJ2-3

CDR3 DNA: TGTGCCAGCAGCTTCGGGGGAAAAGAGACCCAGTACTTC
CDR3 protein: CASSFGGKETQYF
clone size: NA
V gene: TRBV5-6
D gene: NA
J gene: TRBJ2-5

CDR3 DNA: TGTGCCAGCTCCTACGGGACAGCCACCGGGGAGCTGTTTTTT
CDR3 protein: CASSYGTATGELFF
clone size: NA
V gene: TRBV18
D gene: TRBD1
J gene: TRBJ2-2

CDR3 DNA: TGTGCCAGCTCGGCCCAGAGACAGGTCAATGAGCAGTTCTTC
CDR3 protein: CASSAQRQVNEQFF
clone size: NA
V gene: TRBV18
D gene: NA
J gene: TRBJ2-1

CDR3 DNA: TGCAGCGTTGAATCTCGGACAGGGGGTGGCACAGATACGCAGTATTTT
CDR3 protein: CSVESRTGGGTDTQYF
clone size: NA
V gene: TRBV29-1
D gene: TRBD1
J gene: TRBJ2-3

CDR3 DNA: TGTGCCAGTAATTCCCCCCGGACAGGGGTTCGTGGTGAGCAGTTCTTC
CDR3 protein: CASNSPRTGVRGEQFF
clone size: few
V gene: TRBV19
D gene: TRBD1
J gene: TRBJ2-1

CDR3 DNA: TGTGCCAGCAGCTTAAACAGATTCACAGATACGCAGTATTTT
CDR3 protein: CASSLNRFTDTQYF
clone size: few
V gene: TRBV7-2
D gene: NA
J gene: TRBJ2-3

CDR3 DNA: TGTGCCAGCAGTTTAGCCAGTTCCTACGAGCAGTACTTC
CDR3 protein: CASSLASSYEQYF
clone size: few
V gene: TRBV27
D gene: NA
J gene: TRBJ2-7

CDR3 DNA: TGTGCCAGCAGCGCAGGGGGTATTTCCTACAATGAGCAGTTCTTC
CDR3 protein: CASSAGGISYNEQFF
clone size: few
V gene: TRBV5-5
D gene: TRBD1
J gene: TRBJ2-1

CDR3 DNA: TGTGCCAGCAGTTCCGATAGCGGGGGGTTTTTCACCGGGGAGCTGTTTTTT
CDR3 protein: CASSSDSGGFFTGELFF
clone size: NA
V gene: TRBV28
D gene: TRBD2
J gene: TRBJ2-2

CDR3 DNA: TGCGCCAGCAGCCGGGGACAGGGAAACATTCAGTACTTC
CDR3 protein: CASSRGQGNIQYF
clone size: NA
V gene: TRBV4-3
D gene: TRBD1
J gene: TRBJ2-4